The clone carrying this TCR beta chain turned up a few times. Antigen specificity is unknown. These data belong to a study of beta chain features in type 1 diabetes. Study-wide points: At VDJ recombination sites, type 1 diabetes patients had fewer insertions and more deleted nucleotides.

This CDR3 is built from 14 residues. Trimming stripped 6 bases from V and 3 bases from J, with 17 bases between. The germline V gene encodes CDR1 GTSNPN and CDR2 SVGIG (reference sequence). Expressed TCRB transcripts got sequenced, as all isolated RNA was reverse transcribed. Produced via immunoSEQ multiplex PCR; TCRdb's table is partial and in-frame only. Of 430,000 or so clones listed, about an eighth are singletons. This sequence originates from a woman aged 18-30 years in good health. The chain links TRBV30 to TRBJ1-1, with D possibly matching TRBD1 (5 bases). The specimen sequenced was naive CD4+ T cells from blood. CDR3 sequence: CACVKGSLDTEAFF. The CDR3 bases are TGTGCCTGCGTCAAGGGGTCTTTGGACACTGAAGCTTTCTTT.